This T cell receptor beta chain derives from a study of PD-1 blockade in mismatch repair-deficient tumors. All patients were mismatch repair deficient, assessed by either PCR or immunohistochemistry. Between the trimmed V and J ends, which lost 11 bases and 5 bases, there was a span of 21 bases. Per the germline V gene, CDR1 is ENHRY and CDR2 is SYGVKD. The CDR3 has 14 residues. This clone was found a few times. Sequencing was performed with immunoSEQ multiplex PCR; in TCRdb, only in-frame clones are kept and a portion is missing. The data show about 68,000 clones, 70% to 80% seen once. This chain uses TRBV10-3 with TRBJ2-5; D gene ambiguous. The sample consisted of peripheral blood, taken 2 weeks after starting pembrolizumab. The TCR comes from an adult with mismatch repair-deficient cancer. Here the CDR3 DNA reads TGTGCCTCCGGCGATGGCCCCGCAGGTGAGACCCAGTACTTC. Encoded protein: CASGDGPAGETQYF.